These 10 T cell receptor beta chains came from one sample sequenced in a study of blood T cell repertoires in COVID-19. Only in-frame clones appear in the TCRdb table, and some are missing; sequencing was by immunoSEQ multiplex PCR. The table has some 270,000 clones, about 82% seen once. The material sequenced was PBMCs or T cells enriched from blood (not recorded which). These receptors all stem from a woman aged 45-59 years with acute COVID-19.

The gene calls are TRBV30 and TRBJ2-5; perhaps TRBD2 as D (5 bases). Between the trimmed V and J ends, which lost 0 bases and 1 base, there was a span of 12 bases. The CDR3 spans 15 residues. Germline V gene sequence: CDR1 GTSNPN, CDR2 SVGIG (reference sequence). CDR3 DNA: TGTGCCTGGAGTGTAGGGCTAGCAGTCCAAGAGACCCAGTACTTC. Its protein is CAWSVGLAVQETQYF.

The V gene is TRBV13, the J gene TRBJ2-2; D is perhaps TRBD2 (5 bases). Germline-derived CDR1 and CDR2 are PRHDT and FYEKMQ (reference sequence). The CDR3 spans 15 residues. V was cut by 5 bases and J by 7 bases, with 17 bases left in between. In DNA form, the CDR3 reads TGTGCCAGCAGCCCCTATCTCGGACGGGGCGGGGAGCTGTTTTTT. It encodes CASSPYLGRGGELFF.

The CDR3 is CASSLTRTYGYTF. The CDR3 DNA is TGTGCCAGCAGCCTTACTAGGACCTATGGCTACACCTTC. This sequence joins TRBV12-3 or TRBV12-4 and TRBJ1-2; D is unresolved. V lost 6 bases and J lost 4, with 12 bases in between. This CDR3 spans 13 amino acids.

The sample holds a few counts of this clone. The genes are TRBV7-9 and TRBJ2-1; possibly TRBD2 for D (5 bases). Germline V gives CDR1 SEHNR, CDR2 FQNEAQ (reference sequence). The CDR3 totals 12 residues. V gave up 2 bases and J gave up 10 bases, with 9 bases separating them. CDR3 in DNA: TGTGCCAGCAGCTTACTCCAGCGGGAGCAGTTCTTC. Its protein is CASSLLQREQFF.

A word on this clone: A much larger clone differs by one base, so this may be a read error. V gene TRBV5-8 combines with J gene TRBJ2-7; D remains ambiguous. The CDR3 has 12 amino acids. The germline gives CDR1 SGHTS, CDR2 YDEGEE. V lost 3 bases, J lost 2 bases, and 6 bases lay in between. This CDR3 is CASSSTPYEQYF. CDR3 in DNA: TGTGCCAGCAGCTCGACTCCCTACGAGCAGTACTTC.

The gene calls are TRBV12-3 or TRBV12-4 and TRBJ1-1; D not certain. CDR3 length: 11 amino acids. V was shortened by 6 bases and J by 2 bases, with 4 bases between the two germline ends. For the CDR3, the DNA is TGTGCCAGCAGGTATAACACTGAAGCTTTCTTT. Translation gives CASRYNTEAFF.

This chain joins TRBV7-2 and TRBJ1-1, with a weak D call TRBD1 (5 bases). The V end lost 1 base, the J end lost 3 bases, and 12 bases lay between the germline ends. CDR1 is SGHTA and CDR2 is FQGNSA in the germline V gene. The CDR3 spans 15 residues. CDR3 nucleotide sequence: TGTGCCAGCAGCTTAGGAGGGGAGGGGTACACTGAAGCTTTCTTT. As protein: CASSLGGEGYTEAFF.

J is TRBJ2-3 and V is TRBV27; perhaps TRBD2 as D (6 bases). Trimming took off 6 bases at V and 4 bases at J, with 8 bases between the two ends. The CDR3 has 12 amino acids. Germline-derived CDR1 and CDR2 are MNHEY and SMNVEV (reference sequence). CDR3 in amino acids: CASRGGADTQYF. CDR3 sequence (DNA): TGTGCCAGCAGGGGAGGTGCAGATACGCAGTATTTT.

V and J are TRBV6-2 or TRBV6-3 and TRBJ1-6; no firm D call. V lost 0 bases and J lost 4, with 7 bases in between. Germline V gives CDR1 MNHEY, CDR2 SVGEGT. The CDR3 contains 15 residues. The CDR3 reads CASSYSSGYNSPLHF. CDR3 DNA sequence: TGTGCCAGCAGTTACTCGTCCGGGTATAATTCACCCCTCCACTTT.

With regard to this clone: Other DNA sequences within the sample encode an identical CDR3. The chain uses TRBV30 and TRBJ1-2, with a tentative D call TRBD1 (6 bases). V dropped 3 bases and J dropped 5 bases, with 13 bases sitting between them. This CDR3 comprises 13 residues. Germline values: CDR1 GTSNPN, CDR2 SVGIG (reference sequence). The chain's CDR3 is CAWSATGLYGYTF. The CDR3 nucleotides are TGTGCCTGGAGCGCGACAGGACTTTATGGCTACACCTTC.